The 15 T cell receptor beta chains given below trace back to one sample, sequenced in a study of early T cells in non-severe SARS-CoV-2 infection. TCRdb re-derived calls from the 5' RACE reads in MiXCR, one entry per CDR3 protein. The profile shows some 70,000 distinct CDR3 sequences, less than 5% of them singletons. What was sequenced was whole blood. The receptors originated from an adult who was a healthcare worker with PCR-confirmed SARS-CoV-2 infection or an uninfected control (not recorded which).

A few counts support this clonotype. Here the CDR3 reads CASSQWRDRSNYGYTF. Here the CDR3 DNA reads TGTGCCAGCAGCCAATGGCGGGACCGCTCTAACTATGGCTACACCTTC. The chain is built from TRBV3-1 and TRBJ1-2; D might be TRBD1 (5 bases). The CDR3 covers 16 residues. The germline CDR1 and CDR2 sequences are LGHDT and YNNKEL (reference sequence). The V end was cut by 2 bases, the J end by 0 bases, with 13 bases between. Full variable domain (missing parts from reference TRBV3-1 and TRBJ1-2): DTAVSQTPKYLVTQMGNDKSIKCEQNLGHDTMYWYKQDSKKFLKIMFSYNNKELIINETVPNRFSPKSPDKAHLNLHINSLELGDSAVYFCASSQWRDRSNYGYTFGSGTRLTVV.

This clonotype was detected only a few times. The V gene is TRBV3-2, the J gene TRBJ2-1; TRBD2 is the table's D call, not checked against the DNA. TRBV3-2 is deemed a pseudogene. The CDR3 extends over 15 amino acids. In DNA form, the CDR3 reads TGTGCCAGCCACAAGTGGACTAGCGGATCTAATGAGCAGTTCTTC. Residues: CASHKWTSGSNEQFF.

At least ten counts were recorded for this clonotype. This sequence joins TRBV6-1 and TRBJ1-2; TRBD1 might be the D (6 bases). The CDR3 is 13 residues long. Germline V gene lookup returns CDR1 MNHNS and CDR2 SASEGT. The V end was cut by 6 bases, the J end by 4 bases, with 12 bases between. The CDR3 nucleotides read TGTGCCAGCAGCTTACAGGGTGCCTATGGCTACACCTTC. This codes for CASSLQGAYGYTF.

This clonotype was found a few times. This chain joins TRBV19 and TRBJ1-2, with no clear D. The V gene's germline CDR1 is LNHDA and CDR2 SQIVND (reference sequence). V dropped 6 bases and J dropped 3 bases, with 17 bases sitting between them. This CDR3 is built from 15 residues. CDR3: CASRKFQYPYYGYTF. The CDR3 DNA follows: TGTGCCAGTAGGAAGTTTCAGTACCCTTACTATGGCTACACCTTC.

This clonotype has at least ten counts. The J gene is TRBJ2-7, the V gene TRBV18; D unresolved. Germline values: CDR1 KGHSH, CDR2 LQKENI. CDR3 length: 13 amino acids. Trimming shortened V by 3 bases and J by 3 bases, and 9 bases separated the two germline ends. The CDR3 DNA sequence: TGTGCCAGCTCACCCGCAGGTGGCTACGAGCAGTACTTC. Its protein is CASSPAGGYEQYF.

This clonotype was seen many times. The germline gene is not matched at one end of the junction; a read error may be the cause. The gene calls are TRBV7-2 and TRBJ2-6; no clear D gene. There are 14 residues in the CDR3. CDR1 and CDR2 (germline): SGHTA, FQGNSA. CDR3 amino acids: CASSPASRANVLTF. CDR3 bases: TGTGCCAGCTCTCCAGCCTCTAGGGCCAACGTCCTGACTTTC.

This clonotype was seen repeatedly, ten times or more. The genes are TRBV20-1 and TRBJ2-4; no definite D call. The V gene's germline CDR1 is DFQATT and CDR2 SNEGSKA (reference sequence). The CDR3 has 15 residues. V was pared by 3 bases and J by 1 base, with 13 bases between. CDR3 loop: CSASVPGRAKNIQYF. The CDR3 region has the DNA TGCAGTGCTAGTGTTCCGGGCCGTGCCAAAAACATTCAGTACTTC.

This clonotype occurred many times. CDR3 residues: CASSASSRSTEAFF. DNA of the CDR3: TGTGCCAGCAGTGCGAGTAGCCGGAGCACTGAAGCTTTCTTT. J is TRBJ1-1 and V is TRBV5-6; D is uncertain. The CDR3 extends over 14 amino acids. CDR1 and CDR2 from the germline V gene are SGHDT and YYEEEE. V lost 5 bases and J lost 4, with 15 bases in between.

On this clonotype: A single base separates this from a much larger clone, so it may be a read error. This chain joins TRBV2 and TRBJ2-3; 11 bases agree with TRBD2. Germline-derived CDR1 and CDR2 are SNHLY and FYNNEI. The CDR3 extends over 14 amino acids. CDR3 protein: CASALAGVLDTQNF. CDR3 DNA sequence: TGTGCCAGCGCACTAGCGGGAGTTCTAGATACGCAGAATTTT.

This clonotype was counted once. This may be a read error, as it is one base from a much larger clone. Here the CDR3 reads CASKRELDNEQFF. CDR3 sequence (DNA): TGTGCCAGCAAAAGGGAATTAGACAATGAGCAGTTCTTC. The J gene is TRBJ2-1, the V gene TRBV2; D not resolved. V lost 7 bases, J lost 5 bases, and 12 bases lay in between. This CDR3 has 13 amino acids. CDR1 is SNHLY, CDR2 FYNNEI, per germline.

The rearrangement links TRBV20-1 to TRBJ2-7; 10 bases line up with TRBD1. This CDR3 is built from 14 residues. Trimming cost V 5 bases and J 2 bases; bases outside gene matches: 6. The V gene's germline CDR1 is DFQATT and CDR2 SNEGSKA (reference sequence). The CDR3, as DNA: TGCAGTGCTCGGCGGGACAGGGGACCCTACGAGCAGTACTTC. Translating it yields CSARRDRGPYEQYF.

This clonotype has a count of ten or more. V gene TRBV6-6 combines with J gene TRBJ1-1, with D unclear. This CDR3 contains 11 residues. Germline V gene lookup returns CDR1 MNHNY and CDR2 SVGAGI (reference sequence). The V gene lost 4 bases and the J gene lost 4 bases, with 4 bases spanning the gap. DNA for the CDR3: TGTGCCAGCAGTTGGACCACTGAAGCTTTCTTT. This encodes CASSWTTEAFF.

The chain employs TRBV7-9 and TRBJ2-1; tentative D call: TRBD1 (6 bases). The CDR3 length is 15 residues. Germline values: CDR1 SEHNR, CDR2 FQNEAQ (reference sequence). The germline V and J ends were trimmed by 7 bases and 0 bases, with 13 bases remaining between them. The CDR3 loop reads CASTPRGSSYNEQFF. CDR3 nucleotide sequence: TGTGCCAGCACCCCTAGGGGGAGCTCCTACAATGAGCAGTTCTTC.

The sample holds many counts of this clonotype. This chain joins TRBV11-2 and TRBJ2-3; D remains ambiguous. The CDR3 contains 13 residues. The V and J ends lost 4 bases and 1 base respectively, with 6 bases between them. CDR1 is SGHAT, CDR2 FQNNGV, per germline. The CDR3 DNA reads TGTGCCAGCAGCTCAGAACGCACAGATACGCAGTATTTT. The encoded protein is CASSSERTDTQYF.

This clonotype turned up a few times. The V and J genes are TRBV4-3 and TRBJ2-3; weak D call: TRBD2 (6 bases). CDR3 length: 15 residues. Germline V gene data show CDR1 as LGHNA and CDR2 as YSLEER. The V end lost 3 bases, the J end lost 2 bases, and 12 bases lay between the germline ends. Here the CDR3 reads CASSQDRDSTDTQYF. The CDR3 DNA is TGCGCCAGCAGCCAGGACCGGGACTCCACAGATACGCAGTATTTT.